The 26 T cell receptor beta chains in this list originate from one sample, sequenced in a study of T cell changes during pregnancy in multiple sclerosis. Generated by immunoSEQ multiplex PCR, the TCRdb table keeps only in-frame clones and is missing some. The profile shows around 96,000 clones, 85% to 95% of them singletons. Specimen: peripheral blood, collected in the first trimester of pregnancy. These receptors were collected from a female donor with multiple sclerosis, enrolled in a pregnancy study.

V is TRBV27 and J is TRBJ1-3; the D gene is possibly TRBD1 (6 bases). V lost 2 bases to trimming and J lost 0 bases, with 8 bases between them. CDR1 is MNHEY, CDR2 SMNVEV, per germline (reference sequence). This CDR3 has 15 residues. The DNA for the CDR3 is TGTGCCAGCAGTTTAGGACAGCCCTCTGGAAACACCATATATTTT. Translating gives CASSLGQPSGNTIYF.

The rearrangement links TRBV5-1 to TRBJ1-2; perhaps TRBD1 as D (5 bases). Germline V gene data show CDR1 as SGHRS and CDR2 as YFSETQ. The V end lost 3 bases, the J end lost 8 bases, and 23 bases lay between the germline ends. The length of the CDR3 is 16 residues. The CDR3 here is CASSYLEARGGEGYTF. In DNA form, the CDR3 reads TGCGCCAGCAGCTACCTGGAGGCCCGGGGAGGGGAAGGCTACACCTTC.

The chain combines TRBV19 with TRBJ2-1, with D possibly being TRBD2 (5 bases). In germline, CDR1 is LNHDA, CDR2 SQIVND (reference sequence). The length of the CDR3 is 11 residues. The V and J ends lost 7 bases and 9 bases respectively, with 10 bases between them. In DNA, the CDR3 is TGTGCCAGTAATTTGGCGGGTGAGCAGTTCTTC. Translation: CASNLAGEQFF.

The rearrangement joins TRBV18 to TRBJ2-2, with D uncertain. From germline, CDR1 is KGHSH and CDR2 LQKENI. Trimming removed 0 bases from V and 4 bases from J, with 9 bases in between. The CDR3 length is 15 residues. Here the CDR3 DNA reads TGTGCCAGCTCACCACCCGCCAGGTTCACCGGGGAGCTGTTTTTT. The encoded protein is CASSPPARFTGELFF.

The chain links TRBV7-2 to TRBJ2-4, with 7 bases aligning to TRBD2. The germline CDR1 and CDR2 sequences are SGHTA and FQGNSA. CDR3 length equals 16 residues. J gave up 1 base and V 5 bases, and 8 bases lay outside the gene matches. CDR3 DNA: TGTGCCAGCAGCCGCTGGGAGGGTCTGGCCAAAAACATTCAGTACTTC. Protein sequence: CASSRWEGLAKNIQYF.

The chain joins TRBV9 to TRBJ2-7, with 12 bases matching TRBD2. The V segment lost 0 bases and the J segment 1 base; nucleotides outside the gene matches: 2. The CDR3 is made up of 16 amino acids. CDR1 is SGDLS and CDR2 is YYNGEE in the germline V gene. The CDR3 DNA reads TGTGCCAGCAGCGTAGGACTAGCGGGGGTATCCTACGAGCAGTACTTC. Translation: CASSVGLAGVSYEQYF.

This clone was counted between two and nine times. V and J are TRBV5-6 and TRBJ2-1; no firm D call. Germline CDR1 is SGHDT and CDR2 is YYEEEE. The ends were cut back, 0 bases at V and 5 bases at J, with 6 bases in the middle. This CDR3 has 13 residues. This CDR3 is CASSLVGDNEQFF. The CDR3, as DNA: TGTGCCAGCAGCTTGGTAGGAGACAATGAGCAGTTCTTC.

V is TRBV7-6 and J is TRBJ2-7; D might be TRBD1 (6 bases). This CDR3 spans 13 amino acids. Germline V gene data show CDR1 as SGHVS and CDR2 as FNYEAQ. V lost 3 bases and J lost 1, with 7 bases in between. Here the CDR3 reads CASSFGQSYEQYF. CDR3 bases: TGTGCCAGCAGCTTCGGACAGTCCTACGAGCAGTACTTC.

This chain connects TRBV20-1 to TRBJ1-1, with D unclear. V shed 6 bases and J shed 4 bases, with 9 bases lying between them. CDR3 size: 11 residues. Germline V gives CDR1 DFQATT, CDR2 SNEGSKA (reference sequence). The CDR3 loop is CSADRGTEAFF. DNA for the CDR3: TGCAGTGCCGATAGAGGCACTGAAGCTTTCTTT.

This chain joins TRBV13 and TRBJ2-1, with unresolved D. The CDR3 has 16 residues. Trimming took off 3 bases at V and 4 bases at J, with 16 bases between the two ends. Germline lookup yields CDR1 PRHDT and CDR2 FYEKMQ (reference sequence). This CDR3 reads CASSLSRSKLYNEQFF. The CDR3 coding sequence is TGTGCCAGCAGCTTGTCCAGGTCTAAGCTTTACAATGAGCAGTTCTTC.

The chain joins TRBV6-4 to TRBJ1-2; D is unresolved. The germline gives CDR1 MRHNA, CDR2 SNTAGT. Trimming took off 5 bases at V and 8 bases at J, with 18 bases between the two ends. The CDR3 has 14 amino acids. The CDR3 DNA is TGTGCCAGCAGTTTGGAGCCTGGAGTCGGAGGCTACACCTTC. Translation: CASSLEPGVGGYTF.

The chain employs TRBV19 and TRBJ1-2; 9 bases map to TRBD1. The CDR3 length is 14 residues. V trimming: 5 bases; J trimming: 8 bases; junction bases outside the gene matches: 9. Per germline, CDR1 LNHDA and CDR2 SQIVND (reference sequence). CDR3 residues: CASSREQGASGYTF. The CDR3 DNA reads as TGTGCCAGTAGTCGAGAACAGGGGGCGAGCGGCTACACCTTC.

The chain couples TRBV30 to TRBJ1-6; no clear D. The CDR3 sequence is 13 residues long. Germline CDR1 reads GTSNPN; CDR2 reads SVGIG (reference sequence). Trimming left V 2 bases short and J 7 bases short, with 9 bases between. The DNA of the CDR3 is TGTGCCTGGAGTCAGACGGGGAATTCACCCCTCCACTTT. Residues: CAWSQTGNSPLHF.

The chain couples TRBV15 to TRBJ2-7, with D tentatively TRBD1 (6 bases). V shed 7 bases and J shed 7 bases, with 17 bases lying between them. The V gene's germline CDR1 is LNHNV and CDR2 YYDKDF (reference sequence). The CDR3 length is 13 residues. Written as DNA, the CDR3 is TGTGCCACCAAGGGACAAGCAGGGGAGGAGCAGTACTTC. Translation: CATKGQAGEEQYF.

The rearrangement uses TRBV25-1 and TRBJ1-2; D is ambiguous. Germline CDR1 is MGHDK and CDR2 is SYGVNS. Trimming cost V 3 bases and J 8 bases, with 7 bases left between them. CDR3 length: 11 amino acids. This CDR3 is CASSESRGYTF. The CDR3 nucleotides read TGTGCCAGCAGTGAGTCGCGAGGCTACACCTTC.

J is TRBJ1-1 and V is TRBV6-5; D is unclear. The CDR3 length is 15 residues. V was trimmed by 0 bases and J by 0 bases, leaving 8 bases between them. Per germline, CDR1 MNHEY and CDR2 SVGAGI. The CDR3 protein is CASSYSTGMNTEAFF. CDR3 DNA: TGTGCCAGCAGTTACTCGACGGGGATGAACACTGAAGCTTTCTTT.

The chain combines TRBV2 with TRBJ1-5; TRBD1 matches at 7 bases. Germline CDR1 reads SNHLY; CDR2 reads FYNNEI. J gave up 6 bases and V 6 bases, and 11 bases lay outside the gene matches. CDR3 length: 15 residues. The CDR3: CASSGGDSFAQPQHF. DNA for the CDR3: TGTGCCAGCAGCGGGGGGGACAGTTTCGCTCAGCCCCAGCATTTT.

The rearrangement links TRBV27 to TRBJ2-1; 9 positions match TRBD2. The V segment lost 4 bases and the J segment 4 bases; nucleotides outside the gene matches: 5. Germline V lookup: CDR1 MNHEY, CDR2 SMNVEV (reference sequence). CDR3 length: 15 residues. The CDR3 bases are TGTGCCAGCAGTTCCGGACTAGCGAGGTACAATGAGCAGTTCTTC. It specifies CASSSGLARYNEQFF.

V and J are TRBV5-6 and TRBJ1-5; D is ambiguous. CDR3 length: 13 residues. Trimming cost V 2 bases and J 9 bases, with 12 bases left between them. Per germline, CDR1 SGHDT and CDR2 YYEEEE. CDR3 coding DNA: TGTGCCAGCAGCTTTGGTGGAGGAGGGCCCCAGCATTTT. This sequence encodes CASSFGGGGPQHF.

This chain uses TRBV6-1 with TRBJ2-1, with D tentatively TRBD2 (5 bases). CDR1 and CDR2 from the germline V gene are MNHNS and SASEGT. CDR3 length equals 15 residues. The V end lost 11 bases, the J end lost 5 bases, and 22 bases lay between the germline ends. In DNA form, the CDR3 reads TGTGCCGCAGACGCCAGAGGGAATCAAAACAATGAGCAGTTCTTC. It encodes CAADARGNQNNEQFF.

The chain joins TRBV4-1 to TRBJ2-2; D unresolved. The V and J ends lost 1 base and 6 bases respectively, with 9 bases between them. This CDR3 has 14 residues. CDR1 MGHRA and CDR2 YSYEKL come from the germline V gene. CDR3 nucleotide sequence: TGCGCCAGCAGCCAAGGAAGTTCAGCCGGGGAGCTGTTTTTT. It codes for CASSQGSSAGELFF.

This clone was counted a single time. This chain connects TRBV11-2 to TRBJ1-2, with 11 bases that match TRBD1. The V gene's germline CDR1 is SGHAT and CDR2 FQNNGV. The CDR3 is 18 residues long. Trimming cost V 3 bases and J 1 base; bases outside gene matches: 10. The CDR3 protein is CASSLSVGTGGSNYGYTF. The CDR3 DNA reads TGTGCCAGCAGCTTGTCGGTCGGGACAGGGGGAAGTAACTATGGCTACACCTTC.

The chain has TRBV7-9 and TRBJ1-5; D is ambiguous. The V gene lost 5 bases and the J gene lost 0 bases, with 11 bases spanning the gap. This CDR3 has 15 amino acids. Germline values: CDR1 SEHNR, CDR2 FQNEAQ (reference sequence). The DNA of the CDR3 is TGTGCCAGCAGCCCGGGTGGATATAGCAATCAGCCCCAGCATTTT. Translating it yields CASSPGGYSNQPQHF.

This clone was picked up a small number of times. The chain links TRBV25-1 to TRBJ1-4; 9 nucleotides line up with TRBD1. V gave up 8 bases and J gave up 7 bases; unmatched junction bases: 8. The germline V gene has CDR1 MGHDK and CDR2 SYGVNS. The CDR3 length is 14 residues. CDR3 DNA: TGTGCCAGCCGAACAGGGGGCGTCGGTGAAAAACTGTTTTTT. Residues: CASRTGGVGEKLFF.

This sequence joins TRBV5-1 and TRBJ2-5; unclear D gene. The CDR3 spans 14 residues. CDR1 and CDR2 (germline): SGHRS, YFSETQ. V was pared by 2 bases and J by 0 bases, with 8 bases between. Written as DNA, the CDR3 is TGCGCCAGCAGCTTCGGCGGTGACCAAGAGACCCAGTACTTC. It encodes CASSFGGDQETQYF.

In this sample, this clone turned up a few times. The rearrangement joins TRBV27 to TRBJ1-6; 9 bases line up with TRBD1. CDR1 and CDR2 (germline): MNHEY, SMNVEV (reference sequence). This CDR3 region has 16 residues. V lost 4 bases, J lost 11 bases, and 12 bases stayed unmatched. The CDR3 is CASSSYPGQGYAPLHF. CDR3 nucleotide sequence: TGTGCCAGCAGTTCCTATCCGGGACAGGGTTATGCACCCCTCCACTTT.